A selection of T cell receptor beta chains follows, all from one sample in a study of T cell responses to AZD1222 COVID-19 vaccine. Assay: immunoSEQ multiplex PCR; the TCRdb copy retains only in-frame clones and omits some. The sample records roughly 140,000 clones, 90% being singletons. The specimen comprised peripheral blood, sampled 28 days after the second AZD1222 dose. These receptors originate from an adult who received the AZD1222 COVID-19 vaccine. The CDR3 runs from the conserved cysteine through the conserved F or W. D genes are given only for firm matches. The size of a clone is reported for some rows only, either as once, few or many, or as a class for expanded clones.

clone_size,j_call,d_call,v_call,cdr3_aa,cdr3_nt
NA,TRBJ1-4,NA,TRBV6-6,CASSYSRGSTNEKLFF,TGTGCCAGCAGTTACTCGAGGGGATCAACTAATGAAAAACTGTTTTTT
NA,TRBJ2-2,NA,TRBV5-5,CASSLRDLQTNTGELFF,TGTGCCAGCAGCTTGAGGGACCTACAAACGAACACCGGGGAGCTGTTTTTT
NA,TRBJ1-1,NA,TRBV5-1,CASRVMMNTEAFF,TGCGCCAGCAGGGTCATGATGAACACTGAAGCTTTCTTT
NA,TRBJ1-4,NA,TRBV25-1,CASSERVGAGYEKLFF,TGTGCCAGCAGTGAAAGGGTAGGAGCGGGGTATGAAAAACTGTTTTTT
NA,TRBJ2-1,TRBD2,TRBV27,CASSSSGSYNEQFF,TGTGCCAGCAGTTCTAGCGGGAGCTACAATGAGCAGTTCTTC
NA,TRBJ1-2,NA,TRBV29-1,CSVTRDGTYGYTF,TGCAGCGTGACCCGGGACGGAACCTATGGCTACACCTTC
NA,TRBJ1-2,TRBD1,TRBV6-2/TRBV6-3,CASSWEDRADYYGYTF,TGTGCCAGCAGTTGGGAAGACAGGGCAGACTACTATGGCTACACCTTC
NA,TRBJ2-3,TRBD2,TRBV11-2,CASSLRGLWAADTQYF,TGTGCCAGCAGCTTACGGGGACTATGGGCGGCAGATACGCAGTATTTT
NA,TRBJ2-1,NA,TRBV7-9,CASSYTHEQFF,TGTGCCAGCAGCTACACCCATGAGCAGTTCTTC
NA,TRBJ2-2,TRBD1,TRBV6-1,CASSEKFWGQGMDTGELFF,TGTGCCAGCAGTGAAAAGTTCTGGGGACAGGGTATGGACACCGGGGAGCTGTTTTTT
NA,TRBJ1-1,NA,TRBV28,CASSSGGRNTEAFF,TGTGCCAGCAGTTCGGGGGGGAGGAACACTGAAGCTTTCTTT
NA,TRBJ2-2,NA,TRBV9,CASSVGRAGGELFF,TGTGCCAGCAGCGTAGGAAGGGCCGGCGGGGAGCTGTTTTTT
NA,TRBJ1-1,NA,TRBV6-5,CASSYFTGGTEAFF,TGTGCCAGCAGTTACTTCACCGGGGGGACTGAAGCTTTCTTT
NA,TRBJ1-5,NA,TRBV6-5,CASSAEKGTPQHF,TGTGCCAGCAGCGCAGAAAAGGGAACCCCCCAGCATTTT
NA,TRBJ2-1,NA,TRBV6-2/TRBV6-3,CASSYQGDQYNEQFF,TGTGCCAGCAGTTACCAAGGGGATCAATACAATGAGCAGTTCTTC
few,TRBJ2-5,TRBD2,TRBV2,CASSGIAGAQETQYF,TGTGCCAGCAGTGGTATAGCGGGGGCCCAAGAGACCCAGTACTTC
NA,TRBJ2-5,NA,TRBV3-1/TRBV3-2,CASSQVGAQETQYF,TGTGCCAGCAGCCAAGTTGGGGCCCAAGAGACCCAATACTTC
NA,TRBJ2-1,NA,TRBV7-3,CASSLWVGPYNEQFF,TGTGCCAGCAGCTTATGGGTTGGGCCCTACAATGAGCAGTTCTTC
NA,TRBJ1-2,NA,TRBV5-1,CASSPTSNYGYTF,TGCGCCAGCAGCCCGACTTCTAACTATGGCTACACCTTC
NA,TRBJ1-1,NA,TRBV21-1,CASSKAGQGRFVFTEAFF,TGTGCCAGCAGCAAAGCGGGACAGGGGCGATTTGTTTTCACTGAAGCTTTCTTT
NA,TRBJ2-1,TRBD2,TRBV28,CASSLMGLADNEQFF,TGTGCCAGCAGTTTAATGGGACTAGCGGACAATGAGCAGTTCTTC
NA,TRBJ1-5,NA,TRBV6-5,CASSARGLVQPQHF,TGTGCCAGCAGCGCCAGGGGTTTAGTTCAGCCCCAGCATTTT
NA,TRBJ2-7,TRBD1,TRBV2,CASSETGLNEQYF,TGTGCCAGCAGTGAGACAGGGTTAAACGAGCAGTACTTC
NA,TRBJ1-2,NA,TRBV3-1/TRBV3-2,CASSHRHRGGYTF,TGTGCCAGCAGCCATAGGCACCGCGGCGGCTACACCTTC
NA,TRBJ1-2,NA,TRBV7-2,CASSFTSWQDGSYGYTF,TGTGCCAGCAGCTTTACCAGCTGGCAGGATGGGTCCTATGGCTACACCTTC
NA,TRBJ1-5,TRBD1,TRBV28,CASQGERGNQPQHF,TGTGCCAGCCAGGGGGAGAGGGGAAATCAGCCCCAGCATTTT
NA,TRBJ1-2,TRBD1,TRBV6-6,CASRQGQAYGYTF,TGTGCCAGCAGGCAGGGACAGGCCTATGGCTACACCTTC
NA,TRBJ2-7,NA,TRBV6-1,CASSEVKGGYEQYF,TGTGCCAGCAGTGAAGTAAAGGGGGGGTACGAGCAGTACTTC
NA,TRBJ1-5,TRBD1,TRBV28,CASTLTRGTGILNSNRPQHF,TGTGCCAGCACCTTAACCCGCGGGACAGGGATCTTGAATAGCAATCGGCCCCAGCATTTT